This T cell receptor (beta chain) was captured by sequencing in a study of T cell responses to AZD1222 COVID-19 vaccine. Study results and caveats: Baseline seropositives among AZD1222 recipients totaled only five to seven.

With respect to this clone: What it binds is not known.

Assay: immunoSEQ multiplex PCR; the TCRdb copy retains only in-frame clones and omits some. The sample shows just under 150,000 clones, over 85% of them seen only once. From germline, CDR1 is MNHNY and CDR2 SVGAGI (reference sequence). This CDR3 is 14 amino acids long. V lost 6 bases, J lost 4 bases, and 15 bases lay in between. Specimen: peripheral blood, collected 28 days after the second AZD1222 dose. The chain combines TRBV6-6 with TRBJ1-1; D ambiguous. This receptor was taken from an adult who received the AZD1222 COVID-19 vaccine. CDR3 sequence reads: CASSLAGRSTEAFF. The CDR3 DNA reads as TGTGCCAGCAGCCTCGCGGGCAGGAGCACTGAAGCTTTCTTT.